This T cell receptor (beta chain) was documented in a study of PD-1 blockade in mismatch repair-deficient tumors. Background on the study: Patients had roughly twelve mismatch repair-deficient cancer types, all previously treated and progressing.

Study outcomes and limitations: Tumor-resident clones, often absent from pretreatment blood, expanded after pembrolizumab and then contracted.

This clone was seen only once. Its antigen remains unidentified. Generated by immunoSEQ multiplex PCR, the TCRdb table keeps only in-frame clones and is missing some. The sample lists more than 95,000 clones, approximately 86% occurring once. The CDR3 length is 16 residues. Every patient had mismatch repair deficiency by PCR or immunohistochemistry. The TCR-sequenced patients were a few responders to pembrolizumab. This sequence originates from an adult with mismatch repair-deficient cancer. Sequencing was performed on peripheral blood, taken 44 weeks after starting pembrolizumab. V gene TRBV21-1 combines with J gene TRBJ2-7; the D call TRBD2 from the table was never checked on the DNA. TRBV21-1 is assigned pseudogene status. The CDR3 nucleotides read TGTGCCAGCAGCAAATCTAAACTAGCGTTCTCCTACGAGCAGTACTTC. Its translation: CASSKSKLAFSYEQYF.